This T cell receptor beta chain was recovered during a study of cytomegalovirus exposure and HLA in healthy donors. Across the study: Most donors, 70% to 85% of a few hundred genotyped, fell in the Caucasian-associated ancestry cluster. Overall study results and limits: It was only CMV serostatus that was available as immune exposure information. In a later analysis, V- and J-gene trimming of beta chains associated with a DCLRE1C missense variant, replicated independently. According to an earlier analysis, most TCR beta V segments yielded productive rearrangements about 90% or about 30% of the time.

The PCR had 60 Vbeta and 13 Jbeta primers. The repertoire was sequenced with immunoSEQ multiplex PCR; TCRdb's copy has only in-frame clones and lacks some. The data hold roughly 130,000 clones, with around four fifths observed a single time. The V gene lost 6 bases and the J gene lost 1 base, with 16 bases spanning the gap. The CDR3 runs to 15 residues. Germline values: CDR1 SGHRS, CDR2 YFSETQ. Worth noting for this clone: The antigen is not known.

This sequence originates from a middle-aged woman in good health and CMV-seropositive. This rearrangement joins TRBV5-1 to TRBJ1-1; D is possibly TRBD1 (5 bases). Sequenced: PBMCs. The CDR3, as DNA: TGCGCCAGCACCGAAAGGGCCACAGGGAACACTGAAGCTTTCTTT. Translating it yields CASTERATGNTEAFF. Combining the CDR3 with reference TRBV5-1 and TRBJ1-1 gives the whole variable domain KAGVTQTPRYLIKTRGQQVTLSCSPISGHRSVSWYQQTPGQGLQFLFEYFSETQRNKGNFPGRFSGRQFSNSRSEMNVSTLELGDSALYLCASTERATGNTEAFFGQGTRLTVV.